A selection of T cell receptor beta chains follows, all from one sample in a study of cytomegalovirus exposure and HLA in healthy donors. Profiling relied on immunoSEQ multiplex PCR, and the TCRdb table lists in-frame clones only, not all of them. The repertoire includes about 60,000 clones, roughly 94% of them detected once, and around 7% sits in the top ten. The sequenced material came from PBMCs. The receptors were gathered from a woman aged 18-29 years in good health and CMV-seropositive. Each CDR3 is given with its conserved first and last residue. Fields, in order: clone size, J gene, V gene, D gene, CDR3 protein, CDR3 DNA. The D gene is left open where the match is weak. Clone size appears in some rows only: once, few, many, or a class for an expanded clone.

clone_size: .
j_call: TRBJ2-1
v_call: TRBV4-1
d_call: TRBD1
cdr3_aa: CASSRTTGSNEQFF
cdr3_nt: TGCGCCAGCAGCCGCACGACAGGGAGCAATGAGCAGTTCTTC

clone_size: few
j_call: TRBJ2-5
v_call: TRBV18
d_call: .
cdr3_aa: CASSPPLPQETQYF
cdr3_nt: TGTGCCAGCTCACCACCCCTCCCCCAAGAGACCCAGTACTTC

clone_size: .
j_call: TRBJ1-2
v_call: TRBV28
d_call: .
cdr3_aa: CASSPDFSYGYTF
cdr3_nt: TGTGCCAGCAGTCCCGACTTTAGCTATGGCTACACCTTC

clone_size: .
j_call: TRBJ2-1
v_call: TRBV23-1
d_call: .
cdr3_aa: CASSSLQGIRIYNEQFF
cdr3_nt: TGCGCCAGCAGTTCTCTTCAGGGAATTAGGATCTACAATGAGCAGTTCTTC

clone_size: .
j_call: TRBJ1-2
v_call: TRBV6-5
d_call: .
cdr3_aa: CASSPGGNYGYTF
cdr3_nt: TGTGCCAGCAGTCCCGGGGGGAACTATGGCTACACCTTC

clone_size: .
j_call: TRBJ2-5
v_call: TRBV25-1
d_call: TRBD1
cdr3_aa: CASSEFIGGPQETQYF
cdr3_nt: TGTGCCAGCAGTGAATTTATAGGGGGCCCCCAAGAGACCCAGTACTTC

clone_size: .
j_call: TRBJ2-3
v_call: TRBV7-6
d_call: TRBD1
cdr3_aa: CASSLTGTVDTDTQYF
cdr3_nt: TGTGCCAGCAGCCTAACCGGGACAGTTGACACAGATACGCAGTATTTT

clone_size: .
j_call: TRBJ1-3
v_call: TRBV11-2
d_call: .
cdr3_aa: CASSLIVGRVYGNTIYF
cdr3_nt: TGTGCCAGCAGCTTAATAGTCGGCAGGGTCTATGGAAACACCATATATTTT

clone_size: .
j_call: TRBJ2-7
v_call: TRBV5-1
d_call: .
cdr3_aa: CASSLGQGHIYEQYF
cdr3_nt: TGCGCCAGCAGCTTGGGGCAGGGTCATATCTACGAGCAGTACTTC

clone_size: .
j_call: TRBJ1-3
v_call: TRBV7-8
d_call: .
cdr3_aa: CASSLGGTPGNTIYF
cdr3_nt: TGTGCCAGCAGCTTAGGGGGGACTCCGGGAAACACCATATATTTT

clone_size: .
j_call: TRBJ1-4
v_call: TRBV7-9
d_call: .
cdr3_aa: CASSPTSEPEKLFF
cdr3_nt: TGTGCCAGCAGCCCCACCTCGGAGCCAGAAAAACTGTTTTTT